This T cell receptor beta chain stems from a study of cytomegalovirus exposure and HLA in healthy donors. Study information: The 90 to 150 validation repertoires, a later analysis reported, used the same platform as the 600 to 700 repertoires from the first cohort. Findings and limits, study-wide: Rare sequences made up most TCRs, while some public TCRs were found in many donors. Among TCR beta chains, those listed as cytomegalovirus-associated numbered more than 150.

Profiled with immunoSEQ multiplex PCR; TCRdb holds only in-frame clones, not every one. The sample records tens of thousands of clones, 80% to 95% being singletons. The V gene's germline CDR1 is SGHAT and CDR2 FQNNGV. J lost 7 bases, V lost 5 bases, and 6 bases had no gene match. The CDR3 is 15 amino acids. To note about this clone: What it recognizes is unknown.

The sequenced sample consisted of PBMCs. The clonotype originates from a young man in good health and CMV-seronegative. The chain couples TRBV11-2 to TRBJ1-6, with TRBD1 matching over 9 bases. The CDR3 region is CASSLMGQGNSPLHF. DNA of the CDR3: TGTGCCAGCAGCCTAATGGGACAGGGAAATTCACCCCTCCACTTT.